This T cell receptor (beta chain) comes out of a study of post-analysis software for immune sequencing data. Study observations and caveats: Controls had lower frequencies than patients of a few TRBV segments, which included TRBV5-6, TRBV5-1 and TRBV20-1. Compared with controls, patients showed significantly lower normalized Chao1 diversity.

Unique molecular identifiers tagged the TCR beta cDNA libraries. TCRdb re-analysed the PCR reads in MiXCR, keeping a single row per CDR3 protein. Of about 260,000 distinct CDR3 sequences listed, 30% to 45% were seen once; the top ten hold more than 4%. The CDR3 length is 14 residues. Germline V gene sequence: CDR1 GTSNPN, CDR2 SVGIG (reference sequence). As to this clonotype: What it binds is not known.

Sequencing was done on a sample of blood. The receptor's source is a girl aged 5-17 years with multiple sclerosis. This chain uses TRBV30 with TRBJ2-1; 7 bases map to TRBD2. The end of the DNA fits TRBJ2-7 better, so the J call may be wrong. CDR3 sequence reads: CAWSPSGVYNEQYF. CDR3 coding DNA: TGTGCCTGGAGTCCTAGCGGTGTCTACAATGAGCAGTACTTC.